A single sample is the source of the 4 T cell receptor beta chains below, sequenced in a study of blood T cells in healthy people across ages (dated by TCRdb to between 2014 and 2016). The library was built by means of 5' RACE. Sequencing relied on an Illumina HiSeq 2500. The second PCR ran for roughly 6 to 11 cycles and used a J-beta primer mix along with a sample-barcoded 5' primer. TCRdb trimmed the raw reads at Q25, called clones with MiXCR and kept productive beta chains. Each entry merges the rows of one CDR3 protein and shows their most common DNA and genes. In this sample the table shows about 1.1 million distinct CDR3 sequences, roughly two fifths of which occur a single time. The top ten hold under 15% of the sample. What was sequenced was blood. The receptor source for this set is a man younger than 30 in good health.

This clonotype is a singleton in its sample. V usage is TRBV7-9 and J usage is TRBJ2-4; 7 nucleotides agree with TRBD1. Germline loops: CDR1 SEHNR, CDR2 FQNEAQ (reference sequence). V was pared by 5 bases and J by 8 bases, with 6 bases of the junction left unmatched. This CDR3 contains 13 residues. CDR3 DNA sequence: TGTGCCAGCAGCCCTAAGGGGGCTGACATTCAGTACTTC. This encodes CASSPKGADIQYF.

This clonotype was recorded a few times. This rearrangement joins TRBV6-1 to TRBJ2-3; no clear D. V lost 9 bases to trimming and J lost 2 bases, with 9 bases between them. The CDR3 covers 12 residues. Per germline, CDR1 MNHNS and CDR2 SASEGT. CDR3: CASLVDTDTQYF. The CDR3 region has the DNA TGTGCCAGTTTAGTGGACACAGATACGCAGTATTTT.

The rearrangement links TRBV27 to TRBJ1-2; possible D gene TRBD1, 6 bases. Trimming shortened V by 4 bases and J by 0 bases, and 21 bases separated the two germline ends. In germline, CDR1 is MNHEY, CDR2 SMNVEV (reference sequence). This CDR3 has 18 residues. CDR3 sequence (DNA): TGTGCCAGCAGTTCCCGGGACACAGGCGTCGCGGCTAACTATGGCTACACCTTC. This translates into CASSSRDTGVAANYGYTF.

This chain connects TRBV10-3 to TRBJ2-4, with a tentative D call TRBD2 (5 bases). The CDR3 extends over 14 amino acids. V was shortened by 2 bases and J by 2 bases, with 7 bases between the two germline ends. Germline CDR1 ENHRY, CDR2 SYGVKD. Here the CDR3 reads CAISEPGSKNIQYF. The CDR3 DNA reads TGTGCCATCAGTGAGCCGGGATCCAAAAACATTCAGTACTTC.